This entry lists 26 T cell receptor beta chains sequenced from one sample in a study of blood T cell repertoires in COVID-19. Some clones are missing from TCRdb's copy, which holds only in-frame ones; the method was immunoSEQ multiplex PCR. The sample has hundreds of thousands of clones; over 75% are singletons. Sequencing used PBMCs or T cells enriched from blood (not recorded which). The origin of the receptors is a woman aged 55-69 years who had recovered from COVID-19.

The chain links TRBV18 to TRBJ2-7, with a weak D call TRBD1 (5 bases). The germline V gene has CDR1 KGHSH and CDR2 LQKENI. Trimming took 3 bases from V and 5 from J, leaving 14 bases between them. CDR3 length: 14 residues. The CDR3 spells CASSPDTRLHEQYF. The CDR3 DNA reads TGTGCCAGCTCACCGGACACACGGCTCCACGAGCAGTACTTC.

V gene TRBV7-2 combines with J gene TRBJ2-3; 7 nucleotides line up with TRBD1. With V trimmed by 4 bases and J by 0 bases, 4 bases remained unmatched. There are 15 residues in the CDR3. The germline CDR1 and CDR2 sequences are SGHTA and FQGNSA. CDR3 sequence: CASSYTGASTDTQYF. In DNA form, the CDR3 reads TGTGCCAGCAGCTACACAGGGGCGAGCACAGATACGCAGTATTTT.

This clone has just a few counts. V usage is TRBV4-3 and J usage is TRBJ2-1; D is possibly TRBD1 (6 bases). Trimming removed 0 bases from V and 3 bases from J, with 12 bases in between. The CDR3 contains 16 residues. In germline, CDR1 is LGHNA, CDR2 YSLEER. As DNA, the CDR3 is TGCGCCAGCAGCCAAGATATGGGGGCCCTCTACAATGAGCAGTTCTTC. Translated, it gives CASSQDMGALYNEQFF.

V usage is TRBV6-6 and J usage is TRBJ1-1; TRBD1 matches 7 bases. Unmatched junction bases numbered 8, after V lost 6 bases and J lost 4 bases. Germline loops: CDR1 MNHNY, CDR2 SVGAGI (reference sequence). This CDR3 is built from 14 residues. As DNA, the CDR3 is TGTGCCAGCAGGGACCACAGGGGAGGCACTGAAGCTTTCTTT. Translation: CASRDHRGGTEAFF.

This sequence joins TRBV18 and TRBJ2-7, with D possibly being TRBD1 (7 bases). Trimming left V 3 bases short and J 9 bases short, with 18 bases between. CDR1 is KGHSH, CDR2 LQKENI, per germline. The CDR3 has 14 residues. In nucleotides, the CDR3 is TGTGCCAGCTCACCTGATTCAGGGGGAGGAGGGCAGTACTTC. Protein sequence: CASSPDSGGGGQYF. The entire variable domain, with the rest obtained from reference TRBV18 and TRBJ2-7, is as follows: NAGVMQNPRHLVRRRGQEARLRCSPMKGHSHVYWYRQLPEEGLKFMVYLQKENIIDESGMPKERFSAEFPKEGPSILRIQQVVRGDSAAYFCASSPDSGGGGQYFGPGTRLTVT.

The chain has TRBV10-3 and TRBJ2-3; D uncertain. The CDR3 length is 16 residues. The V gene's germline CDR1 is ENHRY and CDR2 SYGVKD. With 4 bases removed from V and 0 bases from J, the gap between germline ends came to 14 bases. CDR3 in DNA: TGTGCCATCAGTGCGTCATCGCGATTAAGCACAGATACGCAGTATTTT. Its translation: CAISASSRLSTDTQYF.

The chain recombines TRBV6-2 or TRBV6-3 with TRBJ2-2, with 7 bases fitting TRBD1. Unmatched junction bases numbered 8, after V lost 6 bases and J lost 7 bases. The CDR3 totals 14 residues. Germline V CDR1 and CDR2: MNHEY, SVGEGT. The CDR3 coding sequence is TGTGCCAGCAGCCGGAACAGGGGAGTCGGGGAGCTGTTTTTT. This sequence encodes CASSRNRGVGELFF.

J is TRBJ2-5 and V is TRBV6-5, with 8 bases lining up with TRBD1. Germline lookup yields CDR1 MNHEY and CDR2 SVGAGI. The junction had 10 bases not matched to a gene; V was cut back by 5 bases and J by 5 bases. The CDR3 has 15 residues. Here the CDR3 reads CASSRARTGRETQYF. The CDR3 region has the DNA TGTGCCAGCAGTAGAGCGAGGACAGGGAGGGAGACCCAGTACTTC.

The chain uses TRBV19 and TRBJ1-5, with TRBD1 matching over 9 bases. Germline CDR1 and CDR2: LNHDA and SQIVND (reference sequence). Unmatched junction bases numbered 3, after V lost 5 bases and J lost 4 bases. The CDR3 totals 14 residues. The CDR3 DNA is TGTGCCAGTAGTTTAGGACAGGGGAATCAGCCCCAGCATTTT. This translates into CASSLGQGNQPQHF.

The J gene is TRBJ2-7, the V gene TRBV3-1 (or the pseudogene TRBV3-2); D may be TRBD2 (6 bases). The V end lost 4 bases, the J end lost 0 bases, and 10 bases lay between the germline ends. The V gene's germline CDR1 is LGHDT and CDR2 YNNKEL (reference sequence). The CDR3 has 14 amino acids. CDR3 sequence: CASSRSGPSYEQYF. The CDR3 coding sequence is TGTGCCAGCAGCCGTAGCGGACCCTCCTACGAGCAGTACTTC.

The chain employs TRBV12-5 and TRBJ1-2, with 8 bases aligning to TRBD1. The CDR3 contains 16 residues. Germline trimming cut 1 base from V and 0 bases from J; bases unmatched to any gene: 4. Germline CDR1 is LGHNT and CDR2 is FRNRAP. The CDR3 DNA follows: TGTGCTAGTGGTTTGGCCCAGGGGGCCGCTAACTATGGCTACACCTTC. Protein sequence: CASGLAQGAANYGYTF.

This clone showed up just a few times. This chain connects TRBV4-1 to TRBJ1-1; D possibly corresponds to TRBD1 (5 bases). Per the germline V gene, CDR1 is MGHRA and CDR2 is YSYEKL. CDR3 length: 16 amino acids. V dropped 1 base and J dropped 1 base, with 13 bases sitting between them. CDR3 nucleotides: TGCGCCAGCAGCCAAGGACCGGGGGTGGCGAACACTGAAGCTTTCTTT. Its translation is CASSQGPGVANTEAFF.

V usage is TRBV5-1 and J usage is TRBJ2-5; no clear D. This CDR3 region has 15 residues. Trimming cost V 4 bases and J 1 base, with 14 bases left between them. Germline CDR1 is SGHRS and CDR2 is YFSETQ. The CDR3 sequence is CASSPGSFGQETQYF. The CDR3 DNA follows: TGCGCCAGCAGCCCCGGGTCCTTCGGCCAAGAGACCCAGTACTTC.

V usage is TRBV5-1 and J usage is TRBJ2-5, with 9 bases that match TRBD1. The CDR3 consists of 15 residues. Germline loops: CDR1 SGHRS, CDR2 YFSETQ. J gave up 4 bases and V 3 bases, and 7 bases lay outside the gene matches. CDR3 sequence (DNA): TGCGCCAGCAGCTCGAGGGGGACAGGGTTAGAGACCCAGTACTTC. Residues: CASSSRGTGLETQYF.

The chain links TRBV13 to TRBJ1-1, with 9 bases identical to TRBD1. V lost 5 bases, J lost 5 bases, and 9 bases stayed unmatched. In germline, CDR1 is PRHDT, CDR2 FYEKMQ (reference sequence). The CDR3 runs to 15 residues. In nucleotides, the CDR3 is TGTGCCAGCAGCACTATGGGACAGGGACTGACTGAAGCTTTCTTT. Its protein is CASSTMGQGLTEAFF.

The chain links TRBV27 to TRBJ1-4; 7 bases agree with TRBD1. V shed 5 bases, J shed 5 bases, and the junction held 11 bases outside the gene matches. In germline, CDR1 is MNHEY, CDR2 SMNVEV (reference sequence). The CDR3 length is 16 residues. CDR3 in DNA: TGTGCCAGCAGTCGCAACAGGGGCCCTTCGAATGAAAAACTGTTTTTT. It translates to CASSRNRGPSNEKLFF.

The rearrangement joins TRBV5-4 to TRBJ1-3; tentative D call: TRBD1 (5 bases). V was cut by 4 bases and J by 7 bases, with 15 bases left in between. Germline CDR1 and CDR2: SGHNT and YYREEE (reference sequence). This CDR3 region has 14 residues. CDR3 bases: TGTGCCAGCAGCCAGGGTTCGGGGGTGAACACCATATATTTT. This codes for CASSQGSGVNTIYF. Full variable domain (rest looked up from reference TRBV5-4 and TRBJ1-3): ETGVTQSPTHLIKTRGQQVTLRCSSQSGHNTVSWYQQALGQGPQFIFQYYREEENGRGNFPPRFSGLQFPNYSSELNVNALELDDSALYLCASSQGSGVNTIYFGEGSWLTVV.

The CDR3, as DNA: TGCAGTGCTAGTTCAGGCCTAGCGGGAGCTGCTGAGCAGTTCTTC. This translates into CSASSGLAGAAEQFF. The chain couples TRBV20-1 to TRBJ2-1; TRBD2 agrees at 10 bases. Germline V gives CDR1 DFQATT, CDR2 SNEGSKA (reference sequence). V gave up 3 bases and J gave up 9 bases; unmatched junction bases: 11. The CDR3 is 15 amino acids.

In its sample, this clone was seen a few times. The DNA of the CDR3 is TGCGCCAGCAGTGAGATCCCGAGAACCGGGGAGCTGTTTTTT. This gives the protein CASSEIPRTGELFF. The V and J genes are TRBV10-2 and TRBJ2-2; D is uncertain. Looked up from germline, CDR1 is WSHSY and CDR2 is SAAADI. The CDR3 spans 14 residues. Trimming removed 2 bases from V and 5 bases from J, with 9 bases in between.

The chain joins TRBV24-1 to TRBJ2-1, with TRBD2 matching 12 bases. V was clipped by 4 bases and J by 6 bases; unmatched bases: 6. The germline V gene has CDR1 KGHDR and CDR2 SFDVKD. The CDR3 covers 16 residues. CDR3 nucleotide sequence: TGTGCCACCAGTGACCCTAGCGGGGGGGCTTCCAATGAGCAGTTCTTC. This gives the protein CATSDPSGGASNEQFF.

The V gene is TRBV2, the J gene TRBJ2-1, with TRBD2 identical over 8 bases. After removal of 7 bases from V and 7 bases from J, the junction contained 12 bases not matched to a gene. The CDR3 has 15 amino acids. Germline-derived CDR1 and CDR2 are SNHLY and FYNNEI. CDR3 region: CASITDSGSRNEQFF. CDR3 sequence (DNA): TGTGCCAGCATTACGGACAGCGGGAGTAGGAATGAGCAGTTCTTC.

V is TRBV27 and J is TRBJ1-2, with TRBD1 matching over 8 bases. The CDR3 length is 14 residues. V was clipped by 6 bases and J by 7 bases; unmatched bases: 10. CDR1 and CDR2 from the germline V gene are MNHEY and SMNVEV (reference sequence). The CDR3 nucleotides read TGTGCCAGCAGAGCCCTCCTGGACAGGGTTGGCTACACCTTC. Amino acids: CASRALLDRVGYTF.

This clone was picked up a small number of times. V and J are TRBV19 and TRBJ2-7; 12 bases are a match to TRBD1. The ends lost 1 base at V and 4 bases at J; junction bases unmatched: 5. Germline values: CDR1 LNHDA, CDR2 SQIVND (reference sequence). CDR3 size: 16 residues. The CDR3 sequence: CASSIGGQGAKYEQYF. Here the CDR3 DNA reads TGTGCCAGTAGTATAGGGGGACAGGGGGCGAAATACGAGCAGTACTTC.

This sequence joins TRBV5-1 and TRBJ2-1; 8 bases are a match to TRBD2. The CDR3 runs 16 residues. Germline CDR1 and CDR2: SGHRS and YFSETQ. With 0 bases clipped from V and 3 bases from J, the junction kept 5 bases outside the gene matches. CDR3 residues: CASSLVRAGVYNEQFF. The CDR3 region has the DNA TGCGCCAGCAGCTTGGTCCGAGCGGGGGTCTACAATGAGCAGTTCTTC.

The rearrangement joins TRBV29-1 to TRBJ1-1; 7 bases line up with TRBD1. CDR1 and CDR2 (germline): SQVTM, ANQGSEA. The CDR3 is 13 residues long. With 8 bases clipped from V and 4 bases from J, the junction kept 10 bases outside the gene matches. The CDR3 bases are TGCAGCATAGACAGGGCCGGGAGCACTGAAGCTTTCTTT. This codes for CSIDRAGSTEAFF.

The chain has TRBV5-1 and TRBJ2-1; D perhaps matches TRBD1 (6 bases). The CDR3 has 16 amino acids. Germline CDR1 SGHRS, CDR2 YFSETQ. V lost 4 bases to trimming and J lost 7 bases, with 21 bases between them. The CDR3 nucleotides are TGCGCCAGCAGCCCAGGACAGACACTGAGAGTGAATGAGCAGTTCTTC. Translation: CASSPGQTLRVNEQFF.